These 24 T cell receptor beta chains originate from one sample sequenced in a study of regulatory T cells in long-lasting Graves disease. Described time point: newly diagnosed GD, antithyroid drugs for less than 3 months. From RNA extracted from PBMCs, the TCR library was made. iRepertoire HTBI primers and Arm-PCR of CDR3 regions built TCR beta libraries. TCRdb reanalysed the multiplex PCR reads using MiXCR and keeps one entry per CDR3 protein. This sample carries 500,000 to 700,000 distinct CDR3 sequences, under 20% of them seen once, and the ten largest clones take approximately 20%. The same sample was also studied in work on T cells in Graves' hyperthyroidism and ophthalmopathy.

This specimen consisted of peripheral blood mononuclear cells (PBMCs), obtained at new diagnosis, from a patient treated with antithyroid drugs. These receptors all stem from a woman in her thirties with Graves disease.

This chain connects TRBV29-1 to TRBJ2-1; 14 bases agree with TRBD2. In germline, CDR1 is SQVTM, CDR2 ANQGSEA. J lost 10 bases, V lost 6 bases, and 11 bases had no gene match. This CDR3 is built from 15 residues. CDR3 sequence (DNA): TGCAGCGTCCCGACTAGCGGGAGGGTCTTTGGAGAGCAGTTCTTC. It translates to CSVPTSGRVFGEQFF.

The chain is built from TRBV20-1 and TRBJ2-2; a possible D gene is TRBD2 (5 bases). Germline V gives CDR1 DFQATT, CDR2 SNEGSKA (reference sequence). The CDR3 totals 16 residues. V shed 1 base and J shed 1 base, with 13 bases lying between them. The CDR3 nucleotides are TGCAGTGCTAGAGTTGCGGTGGCGGGGAACACCGGGGAGCTGTTTTTT. It specifies CSARVAVAGNTGELFF.

The gene calls are TRBV24-1 and TRBJ2-1; 7 bases align to TRBD2. Trimming removed 9 bases from V and 7 bases from J; junction bases left unmatched: 26. There are 19 residues in the CDR3. Germline CDR1 is KGHDR and CDR2 is SFDVKD. CDR3 DNA: TGTGCCACCTATGGAGGGACTGTGATAGCGGGCCGAAGGGCAAATGAGCAGTTCTTC. Translating gives CATYGGTVIAGRRANEQFF.

This clonotype was seen many times. V usage is TRBV11-2 and J usage is TRBJ1-1, with D uncertain. V was clipped by 1 base and J by 4 bases, with 19 bases between them. The CDR3 loop spans 17 amino acids. The germline gives CDR1 SGHAT, CDR2 FQNNGV. The CDR3 is CASSLVAYLGKTTEAFF. CDR3 coding DNA: TGTGCCAGCAGCTTAGTGGCGTATTTAGGGAAGACCACTGAAGCTTTCTTT.

This clonotype was seen only a few times. The chain combines TRBV2 with TRBJ1-1, with TRBD1 matching over 10 bases. With 6 bases clipped from V and 11 bases from J, the junction kept 9 bases outside the gene matches. The CDR3 is 13 amino acids. Germline V gene data show CDR1 as SNHLY and CDR2 as FYNNEI. The CDR3 region is CASRGQGDRSAFF. CDR3 nucleotide sequence: TGTGCCAGCAGAGGACAGGGGGACCGTTCGGCTTTCTTT.

This clonotype was picked up a small number of times. V gene TRBV3-1 combines with J gene TRBJ1-5; D gene unclear. Between the trimmed V and J ends, which lost 6 bases and 2 bases, there was a span of 11 bases. There are 14 residues in the CDR3. From germline, CDR1 is LGHDT and CDR2 YNNKEL (reference sequence). CDR3: CASSPVSGNQPQHF. The CDR3 DNA reads TGTGCCAGCAGTCCGGTGTCCGGCAATCAGCCCCAGCATTTT.

The chain is built from TRBV5-1 and TRBJ1-1; 9 bases are shared with TRBD1. V lost 3 bases to trimming and J lost 1 base; unmatched junction nucleotides: 7. The CDR3 contains 16 residues. CDR1 is SGHRS, CDR2 YFSETQ, per germline. The CDR3 DNA follows: TGCGCCAGCAGCTGGCGACAGGGGGGCCAGAACACTGAAGCTTTCTTT. Translation gives CASSWRQGGQNTEAFF. Full variable domain (missing parts from reference TRBV5-1 and TRBJ1-1): KAGVTQTPRYLIKTRGQQVTLSCSPISGHRSVSWYQQTPGQGLQFLFEYFSETQRNKGNFPGRFSGRQFSNSRSEMNVSTLELGDSALYLCASSWRQGGQNTEAFFGQGTRLTVV.

The V gene is TRBV9, the J gene TRBJ2-2; D is unresolved. This CDR3 has 14 residues. The V gene's germline CDR1 is SGDLS and CDR2 YYNGEE. With 3 bases removed from V and 7 bases from J, the gap between germline ends came to 13 bases. The CDR3 nucleotides are TGTGCCAGCAGCGGGGGTCCAGTGGGCGGGGAGCTGTTTTTT. Amino acids: CASSGGPVGGELFF.

The genes are TRBV10-3 and TRBJ2-1, with TRBD2 identical over 8 bases. V was clipped by 3 bases and J by 4 bases; unmatched bases: 5. CDR1 ENHRY and CDR2 SYGVKD come from the germline V gene. This CDR3 region has 15 residues. CDR3 sequence (DNA): TGTGCCATCAGTGAAACTAGCGGAGGGTACAATGAGCAGTTCTTC. It codes for CAISETSGGYNEQFF.

This clonotype has ten or more counts. The CDR3: CASSAGQDTEAFF. The CDR3 DNA reads as TGTGCCAGCAGTGCGGGGCAAGACACTGAAGCTTTCTTT. V and J are TRBV6-1 and TRBJ1-1; tentative D call: TRBD1 (5 bases). This CDR3 region has 13 residues. The ends were cut back, 4 bases at V and 3 bases at J, with 9 bases in the middle. Germline V lookup: CDR1 MNHNS, CDR2 SASEGT.

This clonotype was observed at least ten times. The CDR3 coding sequence is TGCAGTGCTAGAGATTCCGGGGGAACCTACGAGCAGTACTTC. This gives the protein CSARDSGGTYEQYF. This chain links TRBV20-1 with TRBJ2-7, with D perhaps matching TRBD2 (6 bases). CDR1 is DFQATT, CDR2 SNEGSKA, per germline (reference sequence). The CDR3 is 14 amino acids. V lost 0 bases and J lost 2, with 11 bases in between.

The chain carries TRBV29-1 and TRBJ1-1, with TRBD1 matching over 8 bases. CDR1 is SQVTM, CDR2 ANQGSEA, per germline. This CDR3 region has 14 residues. Unmatched junction bases numbered 12, after V lost 6 bases and J lost 6 bases. Here the CDR3 DNA reads TGCAGCGTGAGTTCATCCAGGGGGCTGGCTGAAGCTTTCTTT. It encodes CSVSSSRGLAEAFF.

This clonotype has only a few counts. The rearrangement uses TRBV5-1 and TRBJ2-5, with unresolved D. In germline, CDR1 is SGHRS, CDR2 YFSETQ. Trimming shortened V by 5 bases and J by 5 bases, and 16 bases separated the two germline ends. The CDR3 has 14 amino acids. The CDR3: CASSRKGSGETQYF. The CDR3 nucleotides are TGCGCCAGCAGTAGAAAGGGCTCAGGCGAGACCCAGTACTTC.

This clonotype appeared many times. This chain joins TRBV28 and TRBJ2-1, with TRBD2 matching over 12 bases. With 8 bases clipped from V and 8 bases from J, the junction kept 10 bases outside the gene matches. Germline assignment: CDR1 MDHEN and CDR2 SYDVKM. This CDR3 spans 15 amino acids. The CDR3 spells CASGPTSGSKDEQFF. CDR3 DNA sequence: TGTGCCAGCGGGCCGACTAGCGGGAGTAAAGATGAGCAGTTCTTC.

This clonotype was recorded a few times. The chain combines TRBV20-1 with TRBJ2-1; D is perhaps TRBD1 (5 bases). V was clipped by 5 bases and J by 10 bases, with 18 bases between them. Germline V CDR1 and CDR2: DFQATT, SNEGSKA (reference sequence). The CDR3 is 13 residues long. DNA for the CDR3: TGCAGTGCTCTTTCCCAGGGCCATGGGGAGCAGTTCTTC. Translated, it gives CSALSQGHGEQFF.

This clonotype appeared many times. The V call is TRBV20-1, the J call TRBJ2-7, with 8 positions matching TRBD2. The CDR3 contains 13 residues. The germline gives CDR1 DFQATT, CDR2 SNEGSKA (reference sequence). The V segment lost 3 bases and the J segment 6 bases; nucleotides outside the gene matches: 7. The CDR3 bases are TGCAGTGCTAGTAATAGCGGGAACGGCGAGCAGTACTTC. Translation gives CSASNSGNGEQYF.

This clonotype was picked up many times. The chain recombines TRBV20-1 with TRBJ2-5; tentatively, D is TRBD1 (5 bases). In germline, CDR1 is DFQATT, CDR2 SNEGSKA (reference sequence). This CDR3 region has 13 residues. V was trimmed by 6 bases and J by 3 bases, leaving 14 bases between them. The CDR3 DNA reads TGCAGTGCCCGCCGGACGGACAAAGAGACCCAGTACTTC. Translating it yields CSARRTDKETQYF.

The gene calls are TRBV28 and TRBJ1-5, with a possible D match to TRBD1 (6 bases). Per the germline V gene, CDR1 is MDHEN and CDR2 is SYDVKM. V was shortened by 5 bases and J by 3 bases, with 17 bases between the two germline ends. There are 16 residues in the CDR3. CDR3 sequence: CASSRGSGHYNQPQHF. The CDR3 DNA sequence: TGTGCCAGCAGTCGTGGTTCGGGACACTACAATCAGCCCCAGCATTTT.

The chain couples TRBV18 to TRBJ2-7; D gene unclear. The CDR3 runs 11 residues. V gave up 3 bases and J gave up 5 bases, with 5 bases separating them. CDR1 is KGHSH, CDR2 LQKENI, per germline. CDR3 in DNA: TGTGCCAGCTCACCGGTAGACGAGCAGTACTTC. Protein sequence: CASSPVDEQYF.

This chain links TRBV6-5 with TRBJ2-1; tentative D call: TRBD2 (5 bases). The CDR3 is 15 residues long. V lost 11 bases to trimming and J lost 0 bases, with 17 bases between them. Germline V gene data show CDR1 as MNHEY and CDR2 as SVGAGI. CDR3 DNA sequence: TGTGCCGGCGGTAACTTAGCGTACTCCTACAATGAGCAGTTCTTC. Translating gives CAGGNLAYSYNEQFF.

The chain carries TRBV20-1 and TRBJ2-3, with TRBD2 identical over 10 bases. CDR1 is DFQATT, CDR2 SNEGSKA, per germline (reference sequence). The CDR3 extends over 17 amino acids. The J segment lost 1 base and the V segment lost 2 bases, leaving 9 bases of the junction unmatched. CDR3 sequence: CSARPSGSLFGTDTQYF. The CDR3 DNA reads as TGCAGTGCTAGACCTAGCGGGAGTCTTTTTGGCACAGATACGCAGTATTTT.

The CDR3 DNA reads as TGTGCCAGCAGCTACGACTTGACGGCCAGCAATGAGCAGTTCTTC. This sequence encodes CASSYDLTASNEQFF. V is TRBV7-9 and J is TRBJ2-1; the D is unclear. Germline assignment: CDR1 SEHNR and CDR2 FQNEAQ (reference sequence). There are 15 residues in the CDR3. Between the trimmed V and J ends, which lost 4 bases and 6 bases, there was a span of 16 bases.

This clonotype was counted between two and nine times. The chain couples TRBV3-1 to TRBJ2-5; no clear D. The V and J ends lost 3 bases and 8 bases respectively, with 10 bases between them. The CDR3 contains 12 residues. The germline V gene encodes CDR1 LGHDT and CDR2 YNNKEL (reference sequence). The CDR3 sequence is CASSHHGDTQYF. The CDR3 DNA reads as TGTGCCAGCAGCCATCACGGCGATACCCAGTACTTC.

The V call is TRBV30, the J call TRBJ2-7; D not resolved. This CDR3 is built from 12 residues. The V end was cut by 5 bases, the J end by 2 bases, with 10 bases between. The germline CDR1 and CDR2 sequences are GTSNPN and SVGIG (reference sequence). The CDR3 reads CAWGIMTYEQYF. The CDR3 DNA reads as TGTGCCTGGGGGATTATGACCTACGAGCAGTACTTC.